The next 19 T cell receptor beta chains were all read from a single sample in a study of shared clonotypes between healthy human individuals (dated by TCRdb to the early 2020s). Library preparation was by the immunoSEQ multiplex PCR assay. This is the immuneACCESS table as TCRdb keeps it, with only in-frame sequences that have V and J called. A part of the clones is gone; compared with another copy, unresolved V genes explain less than half, and the rest is unexplained. Present in this sample are about 1,500,000 clones, around 97% of which were seen just once. The biggest ten clones account for roughly 1.2% of the sample. Sequences were obtained from naive CD4+ T cells sorted from blood. What this sample's cell subset or site label stands for: CD45RA+ positively selected. The receptors were gathered from a young man in good health.

This clone has only one observation. CDR3 in DNA: TGTGCCAGCAGCTCTGTGGCACTAGAGACCCAGTACTTC. It translates to CASSSVALETQYF. This chain links TRBV7-9 with TRBJ2-5; D is ambiguous. CDR1 is SEHNR, CDR2 FQNEAQ, per germline (reference sequence). Trimming shortened V by 4 bases and J by 4 bases, and 10 bases separated the two germline ends. This CDR3 is built from 13 residues. Full variable domain (remainder filled in from reference TRBV7-9 and TRBJ2-5): DTGVSQNPRHKITKRGQNVTFRCDPISEHNRLYWYRQTLGQGPEFLTYFQNEAQLEKSRLLSDRFSAERPKGSFSTLEIQRTEQGDSAMYLCASSSVALETQYFGPGTRLLVL.

The genes are TRBV5-1 and TRBJ2-2; 7 bases align to TRBD1. V trimming: 9 bases; J trimming: 4 bases; junction bases outside the gene matches: 9. Germline CDR1 is SGHRS and CDR2 is YFSETQ. The CDR3 sequence is 14 residues long. CDR3 amino acids: CAIRQGPSTGELFF. The CDR3 DNA is TGCGCCATACGACAGGGACCGAGCACCGGGGAGCTGTTTTTT.

Concerning this clone: The sample carries other DNA sequences with the same CDR3. V usage is TRBV5-1 and J usage is TRBJ1-1; D uncertain. The length of the CDR3 is 14 residues. Trimming shortened V by 0 bases and J by 1 base, and 7 bases separated the two germline ends. Germline values: CDR1 SGHRS, CDR2 YFSETQ. The chain's CDR3 is CASSLEPRNTEAFF. The CDR3 DNA is TGCGCCAGCAGCTTGGAACCTAGGAACACTGAAGCTTTCTTT.

The CDR3 DNA reads TGTGCCAGCTCCCCGACGGGGCAGGGTAGCAATCAGCCCCAGCATTTT. This gives the protein CASSPTGQGSNQPQHF. The chain recombines TRBV18 with TRBJ1-5, with a tentative D call TRBD1 (5 bases). Germline loops: CDR1 KGHSH, CDR2 LQKENI. The length of the CDR3 is 16 residues. V lost 6 bases to trimming and J lost 0 bases, with 15 bases between them.

This chain links TRBV10-3 with TRBJ2-7; possible D gene TRBD2, 5 bases. Germline V gene data show CDR1 as ENHRY and CDR2 as SYGVKD. Trimming stripped 4 bases from V and 0 bases from J, with 10 bases between. The CDR3 is made up of 14 amino acids. The CDR3 protein is CAISARVSSYEQYF. The CDR3 nucleotides are TGTGCCATCAGTGCGCGGGTGAGCTCCTACGAGCAGTACTTC.

In regard to this clone: The sample contains more than one DNA sequence encoding this CDR3. The chain has TRBV28 and TRBJ2-7; 10 bases fit TRBD2. The length of the CDR3 is 14 residues. V shed 5 bases, J shed 1 base, and the junction held 2 bases outside the gene matches. Germline-derived CDR1 and CDR2 are MDHEN and SYDVKM. CDR3 sequence (DNA): TGTGCCAGCAGTAGACTAGCGGGTTCCTACGAGCAGTACTTC. Residues: CASSRLAGSYEQYF.

V gene TRBV12-5 combines with J gene TRBJ2-3, with D unresolved. V lost 4 bases to trimming and J lost 3 bases, with 5 bases between them. From germline, CDR1 is LGHNT and CDR2 FRNRAP. This CDR3 comprises 12 residues. CDR3: CASGSLTDTQYF. The CDR3 DNA reads TGTGCTAGTGGTTCTCTAACAGATACGCAGTATTTT.

The chain recombines TRBV6-5 with TRBJ2-5, with D perhaps being TRBD1 or TRBD2 (5 bases each). Germline CDR1 reads MNHEY; CDR2 reads SVGAGI. The CDR3 extends over 13 amino acids. V dropped 2 bases and J dropped 5 bases, with 9 bases sitting between them. CDR3 sequence reads: CASSYPGQETQYF. The DNA for the CDR3 is TGTGCCAGCAGTTACCCGGGGCAGGAGACCCAGTACTTC.

The chain carries TRBV19 and TRBJ1-5; D is unclear. The CDR3 extends over 13 amino acids. Germline CDR1 and CDR2: LNHDA and SQIVND (reference sequence). Trimming took off 4 bases at V and 6 bases at J, with 10 bases between the two ends. This CDR3 is CASSNYGSQPQHF. The CDR3 coding sequence is TGTGCCAGTAGTAATTATGGGAGTCAGCCCCAGCATTTT.

As DNA, the CDR3 is TGCGCCAGCAGCCCCTCGGCGCCGAATGAGCAGTTCTTC. It translates to CASSPSAPNEQFF. The rearrangement joins TRBV10-1 to TRBJ2-1; unclear D gene. This CDR3 is 13 amino acids long. V lost 6 bases to trimming and J lost 7 bases, with 13 bases between them. Germline V CDR1 and CDR2: WNHNN, SYGVQD (reference sequence).

The chain recombines TRBV2 with TRBJ2-7; 9 bases fit TRBD1. V lost 3 bases to trimming and J lost 1 base; unmatched junction nucleotides: 4. There are 15 residues in the CDR3. Germline values: CDR1 SNHLY, CDR2 FYNNEI. The CDR3 reads CASSDRTGVSYEQYF. Written as DNA, the CDR3 is TGTGCCAGCAGTGATCGGACAGGGGTATCCTACGAGCAGTACTTC.

This rearrangement joins TRBV7-9 to TRBJ1-1, with TRBD1 identical over 9 bases. V was pared by 4 bases and J by 1 base, with 7 bases of the junction left unmatched. The germline CDR1 and CDR2 sequences are SEHNR and FQNEAQ (reference sequence). There are 16 residues in the CDR3. Written as DNA, the CDR3 is TGTGCCAGCAGCTCGGTACAGGGGGCCAGGAACACTGAAGCTTTCTTT. This codes for CASSSVQGARNTEAFF. The full variable domain, rest sourced from reference TRBV7-9 and TRBJ1-1, is DTGVSQNPRHKITKRGQNVTFRCDPISEHNRLYWYRQTLGQGPEFLTYFQNEAQLEKSRLLSDRFSAERPKGSFSTLEIQRTEQGDSAMYLCASSSVQGARNTEAFFGQGTRLTVV.

This chain uses TRBV5-1 with TRBJ2-5, with TRBD1 matching over 7 bases. Trimming cost V 2 bases and J 3 bases; bases outside gene matches: 4. The V gene's germline CDR1 is SGHRS and CDR2 YFSETQ. The CDR3 contains 14 residues. Here the CDR3 reads CASSLRDRKETQYF. The CDR3, as DNA: TGCGCCAGCAGCTTAAGGGACAGAAAAGAGACCCAGTACTTC.

Concerning this clone: Germline and junction disagree at one end, which may indicate a read error. The V call is TRBV7-8, the J call TRBJ2-7; D possibly corresponds to TRBD2 (5 bases). Germline V gene data show CDR1 as SGHVS and CDR2 as FQNEAQ. The CDR3 has 13 amino acids. The CDR3 sequence is CASSLGLKYEQYF. The CDR3 nucleotides are TGTGCCAGCAGTTTAGGACTCAAATACGAGCAGTACTTC.

The rearrangement links TRBV5-1 to TRBJ2-1; unclear D gene. CDR1 SGHRS and CDR2 YFSETQ come from the germline V gene. Trimming left V 3 bases short and J 7 bases short, with 11 bases between. This CDR3 region has 13 residues. The CDR3 loop reads CASSWVTPNEQFF. The CDR3 nucleotides read TGCGCCAGCAGCTGGGTGACTCCGAATGAGCAGTTCTTC.

The gene calls are TRBV21-1 and TRBJ2-1; the listed D gene, TRBD2, was not tested against the DNA. TRBV21-1 is reported as a pseudogene. The CDR3 spans 16 residues. The CDR3 sequence is CASSSRGSGTYNEQFF. The CDR3 DNA follows: TGTGCCAGCAGCTCGCGGGGTAGCGGTACCTACAATGAGCAGTTCTTC.

The chain carries TRBV7-3 and TRBJ2-3; 8 bases line up with TRBD2. The J segment lost 1 base and the V segment lost 5 bases, leaving 11 bases of the junction unmatched. The germline CDR1 and CDR2 sequences are SGHTA and FQGTGA. The CDR3 sequence is 17 residues long. The CDR3 reads CASSLGATGGGTDTQYF. The CDR3 DNA is TGTGCCAGCAGCCTGGGGGCTACGGGAGGGGGCACAGATACGCAGTATTTT.

Turning to this clone: At one of its ends the junction is not consistent with the germline gene, which may arise from a read error. The chain carries TRBV28 and TRBJ1-2; no definite D call. CDR1 is MDHEN and CDR2 is SYDVKM in the germline V gene. The CDR3 is 13 amino acids. CDR3 in amino acids: CVSSFSDLRPFFF. In nucleotides, the CDR3 is TGTGTCAGCAGTTTCTCAGACCTCCGTCCCTTCTTCTTC.

This chain uses TRBV28 with TRBJ1-5; maybe TRBD1 (5 bases). The germline V gene encodes CDR1 MDHEN and CDR2 SYDVKM. The CDR3 loop spans 14 amino acids. Trimming stripped 2 bases from V and 4 bases from J, with 9 bases between. This CDR3 reads CASSLGTANQPQHF. The CDR3 DNA sequence: TGTGCCAGCAGTTTAGGGACGGCGAATCAGCCCCAGCATTTT. Based on the CDR3 plus reference TRBV28 and TRBJ1-5, the full variable domain is DVKVTQSSRYLVKRTGEKVFLECVQDMDHENMFWYRQDPGLGLRLIYFSYDVKMKEKGDIPEGYSVSREKKERFSLILESASTNQTSMYLCASSLGTANQPQHFGDGTRLSIL.